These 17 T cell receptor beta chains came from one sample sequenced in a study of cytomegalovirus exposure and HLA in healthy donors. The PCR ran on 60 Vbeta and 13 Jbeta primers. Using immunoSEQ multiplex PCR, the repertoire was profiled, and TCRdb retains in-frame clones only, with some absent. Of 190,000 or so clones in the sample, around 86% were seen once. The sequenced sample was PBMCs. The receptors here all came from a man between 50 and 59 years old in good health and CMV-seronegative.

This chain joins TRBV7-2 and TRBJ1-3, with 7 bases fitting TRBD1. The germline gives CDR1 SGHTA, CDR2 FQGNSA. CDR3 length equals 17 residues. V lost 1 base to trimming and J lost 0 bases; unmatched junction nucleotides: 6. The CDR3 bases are TGTGCCAGCAGCTTAGTCATTTCAGGGGGCTCTGGAAACACCATATATTTT. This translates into CASSLVISGGSGNTIYF. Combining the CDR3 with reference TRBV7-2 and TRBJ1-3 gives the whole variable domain GAGVSQSPSNKVTEKGKDVELRCDPISGHTALYWYRQSLGQGLEFLIYFQGNSAPDKSGLPSDRFSAERTGGSVSTLTIQRTQQEDSAVYLCASSLVISGGSGNTIYFGEGSWLTVV.

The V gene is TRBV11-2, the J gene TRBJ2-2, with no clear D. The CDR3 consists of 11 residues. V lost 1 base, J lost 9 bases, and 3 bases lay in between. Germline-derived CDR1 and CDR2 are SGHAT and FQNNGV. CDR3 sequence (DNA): TGTGCCAGCAGCTTAGTTAGGGAGCTGTTTTTT. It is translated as CASSLVRELFF.

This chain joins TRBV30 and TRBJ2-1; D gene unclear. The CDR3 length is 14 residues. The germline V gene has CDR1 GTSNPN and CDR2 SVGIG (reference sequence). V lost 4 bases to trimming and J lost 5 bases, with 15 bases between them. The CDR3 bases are TGTGCCTGGATGAATAGACTTCACGACAATGAGCAGTTCTTC. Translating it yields CAWMNRLHDNEQFF.

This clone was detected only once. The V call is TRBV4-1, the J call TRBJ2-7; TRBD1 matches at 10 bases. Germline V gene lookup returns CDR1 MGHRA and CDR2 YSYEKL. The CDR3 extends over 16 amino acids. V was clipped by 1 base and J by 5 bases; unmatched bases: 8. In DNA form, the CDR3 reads TGCGCCAGCAGCCAAGGAGCCCGGGACAGGGGACACGAGCAGTACTTC. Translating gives CASSQGARDRGHEQYF.

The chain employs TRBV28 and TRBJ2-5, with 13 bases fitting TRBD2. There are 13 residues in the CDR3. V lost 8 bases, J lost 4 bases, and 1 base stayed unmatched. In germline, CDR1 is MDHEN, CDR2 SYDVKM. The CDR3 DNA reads TGTGCCAGCCGACTAGCGGGAGGAGAGACCCAGTACTTC. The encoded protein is CASRLAGGETQYF.

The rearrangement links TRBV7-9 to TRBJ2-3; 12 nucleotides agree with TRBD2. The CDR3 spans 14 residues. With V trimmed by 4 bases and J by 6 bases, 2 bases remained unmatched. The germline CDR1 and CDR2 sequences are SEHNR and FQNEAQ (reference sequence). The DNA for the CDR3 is TGTGCCAGCAGCTGGACTAGCGGGGCGGATACGCAGTATTTT. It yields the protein CASSWTSGADTQYF.

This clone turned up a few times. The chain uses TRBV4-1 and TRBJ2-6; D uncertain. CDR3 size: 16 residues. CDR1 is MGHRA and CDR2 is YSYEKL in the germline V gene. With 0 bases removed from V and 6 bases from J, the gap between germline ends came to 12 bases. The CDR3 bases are TGCGCCAGCAGCCAAGATGCGGTTTTTGCGGCCAACGTCCTGACTTTC. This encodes CASSQDAVFAANVLTF.

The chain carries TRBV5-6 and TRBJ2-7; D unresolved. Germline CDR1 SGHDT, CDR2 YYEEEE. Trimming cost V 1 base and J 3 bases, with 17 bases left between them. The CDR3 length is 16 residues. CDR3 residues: CASSLWSSGQHYEQYF. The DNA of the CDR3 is TGTGCCAGCAGCTTGTGGTCAAGTGGGCAGCACTACGAGCAGTACTTC. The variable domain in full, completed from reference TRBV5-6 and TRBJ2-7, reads DAGVTQSPTHLIKTRGQQVTLRCSPKSGHDTVSWYQQALGQGPQFIFQYYEEEERQRGNFPDRFSGHQFPNYSSELNVNALLLGDSALYLCASSLWSSGQHYEQYFGPGTRLTVT.

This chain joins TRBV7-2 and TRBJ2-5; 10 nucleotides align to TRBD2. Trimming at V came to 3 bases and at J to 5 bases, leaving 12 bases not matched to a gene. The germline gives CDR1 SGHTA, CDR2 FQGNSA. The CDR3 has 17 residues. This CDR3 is CASSFLFSGGSRETQYF. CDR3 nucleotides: TGTGCCAGCAGCTTTCTGTTTAGCGGGGGGTCCCGGGAGACCCAGTACTTC.

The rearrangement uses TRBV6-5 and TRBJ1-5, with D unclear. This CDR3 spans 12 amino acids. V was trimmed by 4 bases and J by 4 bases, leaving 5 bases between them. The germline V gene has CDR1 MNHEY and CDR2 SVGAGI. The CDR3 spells CASSFLNQPQHF. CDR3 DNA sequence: TGTGCCAGCAGTTTCCTTAATCAGCCCCAGCATTTT.

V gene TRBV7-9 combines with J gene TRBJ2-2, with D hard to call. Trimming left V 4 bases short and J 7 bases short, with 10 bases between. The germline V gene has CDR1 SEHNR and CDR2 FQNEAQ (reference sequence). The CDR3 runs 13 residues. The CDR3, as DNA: TGTGCCAGCAGCTACCTAGAGGTCGGGGAGCTGTTTTTT. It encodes CASSYLEVGELFF.

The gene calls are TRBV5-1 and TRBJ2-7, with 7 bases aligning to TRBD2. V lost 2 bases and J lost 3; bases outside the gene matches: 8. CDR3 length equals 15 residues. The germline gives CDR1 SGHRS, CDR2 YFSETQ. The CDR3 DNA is TGCGCCAGCAGCTTTGATAGCGGGCAGATCTACGAGCAGTACTTC. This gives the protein CASSFDSGQIYEQYF.

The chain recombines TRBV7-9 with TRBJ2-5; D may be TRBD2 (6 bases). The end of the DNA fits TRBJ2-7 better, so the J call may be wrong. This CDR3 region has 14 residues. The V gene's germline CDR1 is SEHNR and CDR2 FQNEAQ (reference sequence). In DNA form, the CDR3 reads TGTGCCAGCAGCCGCGGGACCGTAACCTACGAGCAGTACTTC. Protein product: CASSRGTVTYEQYF.

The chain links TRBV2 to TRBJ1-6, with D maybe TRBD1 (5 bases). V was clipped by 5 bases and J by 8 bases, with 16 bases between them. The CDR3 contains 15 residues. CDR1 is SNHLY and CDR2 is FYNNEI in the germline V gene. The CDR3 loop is CASSSSTAMDSPLHF. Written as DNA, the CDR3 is TGTGCCAGCAGTTCCTCGACAGCAATGGATTCACCCCTCCACTTT.

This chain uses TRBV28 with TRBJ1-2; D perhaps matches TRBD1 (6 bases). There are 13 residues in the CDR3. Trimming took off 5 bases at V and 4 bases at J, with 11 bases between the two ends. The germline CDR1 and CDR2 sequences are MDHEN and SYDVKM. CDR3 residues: CASSTQGFYGYTF. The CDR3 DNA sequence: TGTGCCAGCAGTACACAGGGTTTCTATGGCTACACCTTC.

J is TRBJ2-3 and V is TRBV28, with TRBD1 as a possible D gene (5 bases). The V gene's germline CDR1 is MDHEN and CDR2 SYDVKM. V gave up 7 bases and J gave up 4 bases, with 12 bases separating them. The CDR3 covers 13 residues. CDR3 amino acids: CASNLGPADTQYF. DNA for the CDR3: TGTGCCAGCAATTTGGGGCCAGCAGATACGCAGTATTTT.

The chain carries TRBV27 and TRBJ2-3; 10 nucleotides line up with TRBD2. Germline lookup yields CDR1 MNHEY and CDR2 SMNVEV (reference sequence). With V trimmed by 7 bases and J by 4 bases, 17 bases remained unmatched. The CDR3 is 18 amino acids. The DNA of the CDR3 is TGTGCCAGCAAGTCTTACGGGGCTAGCGGGAGAGGGGCAGATACGCAGTATTTT. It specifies CASKSYGASGRGADTQYF.